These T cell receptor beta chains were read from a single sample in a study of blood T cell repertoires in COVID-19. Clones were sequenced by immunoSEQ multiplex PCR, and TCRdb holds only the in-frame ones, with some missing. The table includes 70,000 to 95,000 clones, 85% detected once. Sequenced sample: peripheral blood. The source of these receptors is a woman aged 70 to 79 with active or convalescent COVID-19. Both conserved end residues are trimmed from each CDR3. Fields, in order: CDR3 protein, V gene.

CDR3aa: ASSHRGTGPLTGANVLT
v_gene: TRBV7-2

CDR3aa: ASSAPGTGGYEQY
v_gene: TRBV2

CDR3aa: ASSDPGQGRGADTQY
v_gene: TRBV6-1

CDR3aa: ASSLELAGQNEQF
v_gene: TRBV5-4

CDR3aa: ASSQRVSQPQH
v_gene: TRBV7-8

CDR3aa: ASSPHGVGANVLT
v_gene: TRBV11-2

CDR3aa: ASSPGPSGNEQY
v_gene: TRBV7-9

CDR3aa: ASSESGDRTDTQY
v_gene: TRBV5-1

CDR3aa: ASSVGQFAGELF
v_gene: TRBV19

CDR3aa: ATSRLRGRSYEQF
v_gene: TRBV15

CDR3aa: ASSPGTPPGRYEQY
v_gene: TRBV5-1

CDR3aa: ASSESATGKYYGYT
v_gene: TRBV10-2

CDR3aa: ASSPRWGDQETQY
v_gene: TRBV7-2

CDR3aa: SVGNYSGANVLT
v_gene: TRBV29-1

CDR3aa: ASSIFPREDPEAF
v_gene: TRBV19